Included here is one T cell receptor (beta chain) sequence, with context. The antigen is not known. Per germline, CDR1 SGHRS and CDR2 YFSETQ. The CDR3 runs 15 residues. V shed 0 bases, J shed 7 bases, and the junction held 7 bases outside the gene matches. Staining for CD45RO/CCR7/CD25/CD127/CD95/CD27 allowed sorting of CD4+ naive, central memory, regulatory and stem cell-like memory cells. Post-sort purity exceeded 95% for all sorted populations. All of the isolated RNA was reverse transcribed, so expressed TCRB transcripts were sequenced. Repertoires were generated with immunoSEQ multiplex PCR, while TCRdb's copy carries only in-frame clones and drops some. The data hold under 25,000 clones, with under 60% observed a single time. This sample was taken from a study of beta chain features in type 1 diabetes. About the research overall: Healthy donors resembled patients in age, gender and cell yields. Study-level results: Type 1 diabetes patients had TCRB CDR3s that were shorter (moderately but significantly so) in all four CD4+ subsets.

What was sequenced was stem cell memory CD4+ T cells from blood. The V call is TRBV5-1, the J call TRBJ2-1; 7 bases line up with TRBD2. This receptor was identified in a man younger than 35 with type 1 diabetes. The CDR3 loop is CASSLVGLGMNEQFF. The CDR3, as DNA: TGCGCCAGCAGCTTGGTCGGACTAGGAATGAATGAGCAGTTCTTC.